The present TCR beta chain was sequenced within a study of T cell responses to AZD1222 COVID-19 vaccine. Across the study: Whether given at about 4 or about 12 weeks, second doses were pooled.

Profiled with immunoSEQ multiplex PCR; TCRdb holds only in-frame clones, not every one. Of 150,000 to 200,000 clones detected, 90% to 95% appear once; the ten largest clones hold roughly 10%. Of note for this clone: The target antigen is unknown.

Study results and caveats: There were vaccine-associated CD4 TCRs across spike, dominant at 160-218 and 743-854. Unmutated variant regions are reportedly the target of nearly half of TCRs that are spike-specific. Most donors were white British and more were female, and clonal diversity was possibly underestimated.

Per germline, CDR1 SGHRS and CDR2 YFSETQ. The CDR3 loop spans 14 amino acids. V was trimmed by 0 bases and J by 5 bases, leaving 12 bases between them. The sample in question was peripheral blood, obtained on day 0 of AZD1222 vaccination. This clonotype originated in an adult in good health. The chain carries TRBV5-1 and TRBJ2-7, with D perhaps TRBD1 or TRBD2 (5 bases each). The CDR3 reads CASSLAAGTDEQYF. The CDR3, as DNA: TGCGCCAGCAGCTTGGCGGCAGGGACCGACGAGCAGTACTTC.